Following are 29 T cell receptor beta chains from one sample sequenced in a study of technical replicates of blood from several donors. Method: immunoSEQ multiplex PCR; TCRdb's copy keeps in-frame clones and lacks some. The profile covers 77,000 or so clones, with more than 90% appearing a single time and 0.41% taken by the ten largest. The material sequenced was T cells isolated from PBMCs. The receptors were sampled from a human donor in good health.

The rearrangement links TRBV15 to TRBJ2-6; maybe TRBD1 (6 bases). Per the germline V gene, CDR1 is LNHNV and CDR2 is YYDKDF (reference sequence). V was pared by 2 bases and J by 4 bases, with 15 bases between. CDR3 length: 17 residues. CDR3 sequence (DNA): TGTGCCACCAGCAGATCCCCACAGGGTTCCGGGGCCAACGTCCTGACTTTC. Its protein is CATSRSPQGSGANVLTF.

The V and J genes are TRBV9 and TRBJ2-7; 7 positions match TRBD2. J lost 5 bases, V lost 4 bases, and 12 bases had no gene match. The CDR3 consists of 15 residues. In germline, CDR1 is SGDLS, CDR2 YYNGEE. The chain's CDR3 is CASSSGGGGIDEQYF. In DNA form, the CDR3 reads TGTGCCAGCAGCTCGGGCGGGGGAGGAATAGACGAGCAGTACTTC.

The count of this clone is one. V is TRBV19 and J is TRBJ2-3, with unresolved D. The CDR3 is 14 residues long. Germline lookup yields CDR1 LNHDA and CDR2 SQIVND (reference sequence). Trimming cost V 0 bases and J 5 bases, with 9 bases left between them. CDR3 bases: TGTGCCAGTAGTATAGACAGACAAAGAGATACGCAGTATTTT. Encoded protein: CASSIDRQRDTQYF.

The sample holds one count of this clone. This chain links TRBV28 with TRBJ1-5; 10 nucleotides line up with TRBD1. The ends lost 6 bases at V and 9 bases at J; junction bases unmatched: 8. The CDR3 has 14 amino acids. Germline-derived CDR1 and CDR2 are MDHEN and SYDVKM. Here the CDR3 DNA reads TGTGCCAGCAGGTCCCGGGACAGGGGACGGCCCCAGCATTTT. Translating gives CASRSRDRGRPQHF.

This sequence joins TRBV21-1 and TRBJ2-7; TRBD1, the table's D call, was not compared with the DNA. TRBV21-1 is given as a pseudogene. The CDR3 totals 12 residues. The CDR3 DNA reads TGTGCCGGACGACAGGACAGGACCCCGCAGTACTTC. This sequence encodes CAGRQDRTPQYF.

The CDR3 DNA is TGTGCCAGCAGTGGTGGGGACTTCGGCACCGGGGAGCTGTTTTTT. Protein: CASSGGDFGTGELFF. The genes are TRBV6-5 and TRBJ2-2, with D possibly TRBD2 on 6 matching bases. This CDR3 spans 15 amino acids. Trimming cost V 5 bases and J 4 bases, with 14 bases left between them. Germline CDR1 reads MNHEY; CDR2 reads SVGAGI.

The rearrangement uses TRBV25-1 and TRBJ2-7; 9 bases line up with TRBD1. Germline values: CDR1 MGHDK, CDR2 SYGVNS. The trim removed 1 base at V and 1 base at J, leaving 2 bases unmatched. This CDR3 has 15 amino acids. CDR3: CASSESGTGSYEQYF. The CDR3 DNA reads TGTGCCAGCAGTGAATCCGGGACAGGGTCCTACGAGCAGTACTTC.

The chain is built from TRBV2 and TRBJ1-5, with a possible D match to TRBD1 (5 bases). The V end lost 5 bases, the J end lost 3 bases, and 11 bases lay between the germline ends. Germline-derived CDR1 and CDR2 are SNHLY and FYNNEI. The CDR3 is made up of 14 amino acids. CDR3 amino acids: CASSRGRVNQPQHF. The CDR3 DNA is TGTGCCAGCAGTAGGGGCAGGGTCAATCAGCCCCAGCATTTT.

Here the CDR3 reads CASSLVSVNYGYTF. CDR3 coding DNA: TGTGCCAGCAGCTTAGTATCAGTTAACTATGGCTACACCTTC. The V call is TRBV7-8, the J call TRBJ1-2; D remains unclear. V was trimmed by 1 base and J by 1 base, leaving 7 bases between them. The germline V gene has CDR1 SGHVS and CDR2 FQNEAQ. There are 14 residues in the CDR3.

V is TRBV30 and J is TRBJ1-1; tentative D call: TRBD1 (6 bases). V was trimmed by 3 bases and J by 4 bases, leaving 12 bases between them. Germline V CDR1 and CDR2: GTSNPN, SVGIG (reference sequence). This CDR3 has 13 residues. DNA for the CDR3: TGTGCCTGGAGGTGGGGGGGCGGCACTGAAGCTTTCTTT. Its translation is CAWRWGGGTEAFF.

This clone has just one count. The V gene is TRBV18, the J gene TRBJ2-2; tentative D call: TRBD2 (5 bases). CDR3 length equals 13 residues. The V gene lost 8 bases and the J gene lost 1 base, with 8 bases spanning the gap. CDR1 is KGHSH and CDR2 is LQKENI in the germline V gene. CDR3 coding DNA: TGTGCCAGCGTAGCGATGAACACCGGGGAGCTGTTTTTT. The encoded protein is CASVAMNTGELFF.

V is TRBV25-1 and J is TRBJ1-2; D is ambiguous. The CDR3 is 14 amino acids. The germline V gene encodes CDR1 MGHDK and CDR2 SYGVNS. V lost 2 bases, J lost 5 bases, and 12 bases lay in between. The CDR3 reads CASSEARGTYGYTF. CDR3 DNA sequence: TGTGCCAGCAGTGAAGCGCGCGGAACTTATGGCTACACCTTC.

V usage is TRBV5-6 and J usage is TRBJ1-3; perhaps TRBD1 as D (6 bases). The CDR3 runs to 14 residues. CDR1 SGHDT and CDR2 YYEEEE come from the germline V gene. Trimming took 4 bases from V and 2 from J, leaving 10 bases between them. The CDR3 sequence is CASSKRTAGNTIYF. CDR3 DNA sequence: TGTGCCAGCAGCAAACGGACAGCTGGAAACACCATATATTTT.

Note on this clone: A read error may account for a junction end that differs from germline. V and J are TRBV7-7 and TRBJ2-1, with 8 nucleotides matching TRBD1. The CDR3 covers 17 residues. The germline CDR1 and CDR2 sequences are SSHAT and FNYEAQ (reference sequence). This CDR3 reads CASSLDLPGAGGQEQFF. CDR3 bases: TGTGCTAGCAGCTTAGACTTACCGGGGGCAGGGGGCCAGGAGCAGTTCTTC.

V is TRBV5-8 and J is TRBJ2-5; no clear D gene. Germline V gene sequence: CDR1 SGHTS, CDR2 YDEGEE. The V end was cut by 0 bases, the J end by 3 bases, with 6 bases between. This CDR3 has 13 residues. This chain's CDR3 is CASSLAHEETQYF. The CDR3, as DNA: TGTGCCAGCAGCTTGGCCCATGAAGAGACCCAGTACTTC. Complete variable domain (other parts from reference TRBV5-8 and TRBJ2-5): EAGVTQSPTHLIKTRGQQATLRCSPISGHTSVYWYQQALGLGLQFLLWYDEGEERNRGNFPPRFSGRQFPNYSSELNVNALELEDSALYLCASSLAHEETQYFGPGTRLLVL.

The chain recombines TRBV6-5 with TRBJ1-1; D unresolved. Germline CDR1 reads MNHEY; CDR2 reads SVGAGI. The V gene lost 7 bases and the J gene lost 0 bases, with 15 bases spanning the gap. The CDR3 extends over 15 amino acids. In nucleotides, the CDR3 is TGTGCCAGCACCCTGAAGGAGGGCCTGAACACTGAAGCTTTCTTT. Encoded protein: CASTLKEGLNTEAFF.

This clone appeared a few times. The V gene is TRBV10-3, the J gene TRBJ1-5; D is undetermined. There are 12 residues in the CDR3. Between the trimmed V and J ends, which lost 3 bases and 4 bases, there was a span of 4 bases. The germline V gene encodes CDR1 ENHRY and CDR2 SYGVKD. The CDR3 protein is CAISDPNQPQHF. CDR3 nucleotide sequence: TGTGCCATCAGTGACCCTAATCAGCCCCAGCATTTT.

V is TRBV9 and J is TRBJ1-2, with a tentative D call TRBD1 (5 bases). V lost 0 bases and J 4 bases, leaving 10 bases between the germline ends. CDR3 size: 14 residues. The V gene's germline CDR1 is SGDLS and CDR2 YYNGEE. CDR3 protein: CASSVALTAYGYTF. In DNA form, the CDR3 reads TGTGCCAGCAGCGTAGCCTTGACAGCCTATGGCTACACCTTC.

CDR3 in DNA: TGCAGCGCCATGGGGGGGGTGACCTACGAGCAGTACTTC. It encodes CSAMGGVTYEQYF. The chain combines TRBV29-1 with TRBJ2-7, with 7 bases matching TRBD2. Germline V gene lookup returns CDR1 SQVTM and CDR2 ANQGSEA. J gave up 2 bases and V 7 bases, and 8 bases lay outside the gene matches. The CDR3 loop spans 13 amino acids.

This chain connects TRBV29-1 to TRBJ2-2; the match to TRBD2 covers 9 bases. After removal of 2 bases from V and 5 bases from J, the junction contained 9 bases not matched to a gene. Per germline, CDR1 SQVTM and CDR2 ANQGSEA. The CDR3 contains 16 residues. The CDR3 sequence is CSVESGSSGITGELFF. The CDR3 coding sequence is TGCAGCGTTGAATCGGGGTCTAGCGGGATAACCGGGGAGCTGTTTTTT.

This rearrangement joins TRBV28 to TRBJ1-1, with a tentative D call TRBD1 (5 bases). Trimming stripped 4 bases from V and 5 bases from J, with 14 bases between. The germline V gene has CDR1 MDHEN and CDR2 SYDVKM. The CDR3 extends over 14 amino acids. CDR3 bases: TGTGCCAGCAGTTACCCCCTCGGGGGGACTGAAGCTTTCTTT. It is translated as CASSYPLGGTEAFF. Looking up the rest from reference TRBV28 and TRBJ1-1 gives the full variable domain: DVKVTQSSRYLVKRTGEKVFLECVQDMDHENMFWYRQDPGLGLRLIYFSYDVKMKEKGDIPEGYSVSREKKERFSLILESASTNQTSMYLCASSYPLGGTEAFFGQGTRLTVV.

The J gene is TRBJ2-7, the V gene TRBV7-6; unclear D gene. Germline V gives CDR1 SGHVS, CDR2 FNYEAQ. The CDR3 loop spans 13 amino acids. V was pared by 4 bases and J by 3 bases, with 10 bases between. CDR3 amino acids: CASSSGPNYEQYF. CDR3 DNA sequence: TGTGCCAGCAGCTCCGGTCCGAACTACGAGCAGTACTTC.

The gene calls are TRBV4-2 and TRBJ2-1; D uncertain. Germline values: CDR1 LGHNA, CDR2 YNFKEQ. Trimming cost V 1 base and J 8 bases, with 12 bases left between them. This CDR3 is built from 14 residues. Written as DNA, the CDR3 is TGTGCCAGCAGCCAAGTAGACCGGAGTGATGAGCAGTTCTTC. Translated: CASSQVDRSDEQFF.

This sequence joins TRBV4-2 and TRBJ2-3; D is uncertain. The CDR3 has 13 residues. CDR1 LGHNA and CDR2 YNFKEQ come from the germline V gene. V lost 4 bases to trimming and J lost 5 bases, with 10 bases between them. The CDR3 nucleotides are TGTGCCAGCAGCCTAGTTTCGCAAGATACGCAGTATTTT. Its translation: CASSLVSQDTQYF.

This chain uses TRBV6-4 with TRBJ1-2, with 7 positions matching TRBD1. The CDR3 consists of 12 residues. V shed 2 bases, J shed 6 bases, and the junction held 0 bases outside the gene matches. Looked up from germline, CDR1 is MRHNA and CDR2 is SNTAGT. CDR3 in DNA: TGTGCCAGCAGTGACAGGGGGCATGGCTACACCTTC. Its translation: CASSDRGHGYTF.

This clone was detected only once. The CDR3 DNA is TGTGCCAGCAAAGTGAATAGGGAACAGGGGCATGGCTACACCTTC. Amino acid sequence: CASKVNREQGHGYTF. The chain combines TRBV6-1 with TRBJ1-2; TRBD1 aligns across 7 bases. Germline V gene lookup returns CDR1 MNHNS and CDR2 SASEGT. The length of the CDR3 is 15 residues. V was pared by 7 bases and J by 6 bases, with 14 bases of the junction left unmatched.

This clone was counted between two and nine times. The DNA for the CDR3 is TGTGCCAGCAGCTTAGCGGGACAGGGCGAATATGGCTACACCTTC. Its translation: CASSLAGQGEYGYTF. The V gene is TRBV7-9, the J gene TRBJ1-2, with 9 bases lining up with TRBD1. The CDR3 extends over 15 amino acids. Germline V gene lookup returns CDR1 SEHNR and CDR2 FQNEAQ (reference sequence). V lost 0 bases, J lost 5 bases, and 4 bases stayed unmatched.

The genes are TRBV5-6 and TRBJ1-4; D is perhaps TRBD1 (6 bases). Germline-derived CDR1 and CDR2 are SGHDT and YYEEEE. Between the trimmed V and J ends, which lost 6 bases and 2 bases, there was a span of 17 bases. The CDR3 has 16 residues. CDR3 protein: CASTRGRGWTNEKLFF. CDR3 bases: TGTGCCAGCACCCGAGGCAGGGGTTGGACTAATGAAAAACTGTTTTTT.

The chain combines TRBV9 with TRBJ1-3; D is uncertain. The CDR3 consists of 17 residues. Germline CDR1 SGDLS, CDR2 YYNGEE. V dropped 0 bases and J dropped 3 bases, with 16 bases sitting between them. In DNA, the CDR3 is TGTGCCAGCAGCGTAGATGGGTTGGGAGCGGTTGGAAACACCATATATTTT. Protein: CASSVDGLGAVGNTIYF.